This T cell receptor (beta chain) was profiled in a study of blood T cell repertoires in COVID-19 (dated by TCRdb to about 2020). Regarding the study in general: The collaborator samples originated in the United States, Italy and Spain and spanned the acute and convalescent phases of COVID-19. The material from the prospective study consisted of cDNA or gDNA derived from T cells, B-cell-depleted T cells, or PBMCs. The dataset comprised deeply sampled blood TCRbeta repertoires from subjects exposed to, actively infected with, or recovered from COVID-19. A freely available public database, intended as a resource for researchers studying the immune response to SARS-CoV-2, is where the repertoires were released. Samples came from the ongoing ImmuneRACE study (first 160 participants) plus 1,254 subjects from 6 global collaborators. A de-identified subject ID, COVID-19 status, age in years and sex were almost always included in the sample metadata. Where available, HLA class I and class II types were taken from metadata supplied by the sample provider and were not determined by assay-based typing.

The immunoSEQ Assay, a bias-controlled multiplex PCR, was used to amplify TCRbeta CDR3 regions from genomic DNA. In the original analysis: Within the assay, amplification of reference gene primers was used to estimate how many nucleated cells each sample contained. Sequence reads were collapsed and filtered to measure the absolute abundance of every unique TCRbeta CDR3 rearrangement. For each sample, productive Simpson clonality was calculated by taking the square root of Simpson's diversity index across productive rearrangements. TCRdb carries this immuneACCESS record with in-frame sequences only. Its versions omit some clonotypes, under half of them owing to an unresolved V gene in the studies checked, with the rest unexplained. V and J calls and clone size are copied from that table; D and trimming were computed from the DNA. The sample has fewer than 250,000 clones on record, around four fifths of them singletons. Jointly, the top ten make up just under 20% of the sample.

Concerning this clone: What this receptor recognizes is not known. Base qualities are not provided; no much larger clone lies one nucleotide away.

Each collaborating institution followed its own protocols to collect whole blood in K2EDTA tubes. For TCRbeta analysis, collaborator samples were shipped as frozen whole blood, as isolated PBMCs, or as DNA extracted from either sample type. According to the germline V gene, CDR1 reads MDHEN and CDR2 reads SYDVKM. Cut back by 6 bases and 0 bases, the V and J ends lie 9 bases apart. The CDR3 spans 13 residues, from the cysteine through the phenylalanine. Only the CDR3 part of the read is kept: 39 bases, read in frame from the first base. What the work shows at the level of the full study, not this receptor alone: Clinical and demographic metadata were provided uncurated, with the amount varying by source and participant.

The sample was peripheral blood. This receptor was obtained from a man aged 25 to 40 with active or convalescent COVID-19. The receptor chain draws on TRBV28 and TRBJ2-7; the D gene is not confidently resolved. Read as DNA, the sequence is TGTGCCAGCAGCCCCAGAAGCTCCTACGAGCAGTACTTC. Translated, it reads CASSPRSSYEQYF.